Listed below are T cell receptor beta chains from one sample, sequenced in a study of OX40 agonist ivuxolimab in advanced cancers. This table comes from immunoSEQ multiplex PCR, and its TCRdb copy is limited to in-frame clones, with some not included. The sample has more than 50,000 clones, around 75% seen once; the top ten hold over 1%. The material sequenced was CD4+ or CD8+ T cells sorted from blood, taken in a trial of the OX40 agonist ivuxolimab. All receptors come from an adult with an advanced solid tumor such as melanoma, head and neck, liver or kidney cancer. CDR3s include the opening cysteine and the closing phenylalanine or tryptophan. A D gene is named only where the DNA matches it firmly. Part of the rows lack a size; the others show once, few, many or a class for expanded clones.

V gene	J gene	D gene	clone size	CDR3 DNA	CDR3 protein
TRBV14	TRBJ2-5	.	.	TGTGCCAGCAGCCGGGGTCGGGAGACCCAGTACTTC	CASSRGRETQYF
TRBV5-4	TRBJ2-2	.	.	TGTGCCAGCAGCATAGACAGGCGCACCGGGGAGCTGTTTTTT	CASSIDRRTGELFF
TRBV7-8	TRBJ1-2	TRBD1	.	TGTGCCAGCACCGAAGGACAGGGGAACTATGGCTACACCTTC	CASTEGQGNYGYTF
TRBV27	TRBJ2-1	TRBD1	.	TGTGCCAGCAGTCCGGGACAGGGACCTTACAATGAGCAGTTCTTC	CASSPGQGPYNEQFF
TRBV4-1	TRBJ1-2	.	few	TGCGCCAGCAGCCAAGTAAGGGGCACTAACTATGGCTACACCTTC	CASSQVRGTNYGYTF
TRBV5-1	TRBJ2-1	TRBD2	.	TGCGCCAGCAGCTTGGATATAGCGGGGTACTCCTACAATGAGCAGTTCTTC	CASSLDIAGYSYNEQFF
TRBV5-1	TRBJ2-1	TRBD2	.	TGCGCCAGCAGCCGGGGTAGCGGGTTGGTCTACAATGAGCAGTTCTTC	CASSRGSGLVYNEQFF
TRBV6-6	TRBJ2-2	.	.	TGTGCCAGCAGTAAAAAGCCCTTGATCGGGGAGCTGTTTTTT	CASSKKPLIGELFF
TRBV19	TRBJ1-4	TRBD1	.	TGTGCCAGTAGTGCCAGGGGGCGCGAGACAACTAATGAAAAACTGTTTTTT	CASSARGRETTNEKLFF
TRBV28	TRBJ2-3	.	.	TGTGCCAGCAGTTTGGGCTGGCAAGATACGCAGTATTTT	CASSLGWQDTQYF
TRBV9	TRBJ1-2	.	.	TGTGCCTCCACAGGTATGGGCTATGGCTACACCTTC	CASTGMGYGYTF
TRBV19	TRBJ1-5	.	few	TGTGCCAGTAGCCCACAGGATATTCAGCCCCAGCATTTT	CASSPQDIQPQHF
TRBV5-8	TRBJ1-6	.	.	TGTGCCAGCAGCCGGCAAATGGGTAATCCACCCCTCCACTTT	CASSRQMGNPPLHF
TRBV5-1	TRBJ2-2	TRBD1	.	TGCGCCAGCAGCCCCTCCCCACAGGGGGATGAAGGGGAGCTGTTTTTT	CASSPSPQGDEGELFF
TRBV5-1	TRBJ1-3	.	.	TGCGCCAGCAGGGCCCGGGGCTCTGGAAACACCATATATTTT	CASRARGSGNTIYF
TRBV9	TRBJ2-7	.	.	TGTGCCAGCAGCGCCACCGGCGGGGACGGCTACGAGCAGTACTTC	CASSATGGDGYEQYF
TRBV11-2	TRBJ2-7	.	few	TGTGCCAGCAGCTCCCAAAGGGGGCAGTACTTC	CASSSQRGQYF
TRBV4-1	TRBJ2-2	TRBD1	.	TGCGCCAGCAGCCAAGAAGAGCTCCGTACAGGGGAAGGTTCCGGGGAGCTGTTTTTT	CASSQEELRTGEGSGELFF
TRBV6-5	TRBJ2-7	.	.	TGTGCCAGCAGGGGACAAGGTGAGCAGTACTTC	CASRGQGEQYF
TRBV6-6	TRBJ1-2	.	.	TGTGCCAGCAGTTACTCGGGGGGCAACTATGGCTACACCTTC	CASSYSGGNYGYTF
TRBV7-8	TRBJ1-2	TRBD1	.	TGTGCCAGCAGCTTTGGGACAGGGGTTATTAAAGGGTATGGCTACACCTTC	CASSFGTGVIKGYGYTF
TRBV6-5	TRBJ1-1	.	.	TGTGCCAGCAGTTACCAGGGAGTGAACACTGAAGCTTTCTTT	CASSYQGVNTEAFF
TRBV5-1	TRBJ2-3	TRBD2	.	TGCGCCAGCAGCTTGGCCGGACTAGCGGGGGGGACTAGCACAGATACGCAGTATTTT	CASSLAGLAGGTSTDTQYF
TRBV5-1	TRBJ1-6	.	.	TGCGCCAGCAGCTTGGCCGATCTGTCTTCTAATTCACCCCTCCACTTT	CASSLADLSSNSPLHF
TRBV2	TRBJ1-2	.	.	TGTGCCAGCAGTGATTCTACCTTAGGCCGGGCCTATGGCTACACCTTC	CASSDSTLGRAYGYTF
TRBV7-9	TRBJ2-7	.	once	TGTGCCAGCAGCAAGGCAGGGCTCTACGAGCAGTACTTC	CASSKAGLYEQYF
TRBV2	TRBJ1-1	.	few	TGTGCCAGCAGACAGGGATGGAACACTGAAGCTTTCTTT	CASRQGWNTEAFF
TRBV6-5	TRBJ1-4	TRBD1	.	TGTGCCAGCAGGGGGACAGGGGGCGGTGAAAAACTGTTTTTT	CASRGTGGGEKLFF
TRBV19	TRBJ2-5	.	.	TGTGCCAGTAGTGGTGCGAATAGGGAGACCCAGTACTTC	CASSGANRETQYF
TRBV7-6	TRBJ1-6	.	.	TGTGCCAGCAGCTTAGCGCCGGGGTCCGGTTCACCCCTCCACTTT	CASSLAPGSGSPLHF
TRBV10-1	TRBJ2-5	TRBD2	.	TGCGCCAGCAGTCGCGGACTAGCGGAAGAGACCCAGTACTTC	CASSRGLAEETQYF
TRBV6-1	TRBJ2-1	TRBD1	.	TGTGCCAGCAGATCCGGGACAGGGACTTACAATGAGCAGTTCTTC	CASRSGTGTYNEQFF
TRBV4-2	TRBJ2-3	TRBD2	.	TGTGCCAGCAGCCAAGATCCTAGCGGGGGTAGCACAGATACGCAGTATTTT	CASSQDPSGGSTDTQYF
TRBV5-4	TRBJ2-5	.	.	TGTGCCAGCAGCTTGTTAGAGACCCAGTACTTC	CASSLLETQYF
TRBV29-1	TRBJ2-3	TRBD2	.	TGCAGCGTTTTGGGACTAGCGGGATCGGATACGCAGTATTTT	CSVLGLAGSDTQYF
TRBV7-3	TRBJ2-2	.	.	TGTGCCAGCAGACCCGGCCAAGGGATCACCGGGGAGCTGTTTTTT	CASRPGQGITGELFF
TRBV28	TRBJ1-5	.	.	TGTGCCAGCAGAGGGACATTAAATCAGCCCCAGCATTTT	CASRGTLNQPQHF
TRBV19	TRBJ2-1	TRBD2	once	TGTGCCAGTAGTCGTGGACTAGCGGGAAAGAATGAGCAGTTCTTC	CASSRGLAGKNEQFF
TRBV20-1	TRBJ1-6	.	once	TGCAGTGCTCAGGGAGACGAACCCCTCCACTTT	CSAQGDEPLHF
TRBV5-1	TRBJ2-7	.	.	TGCGCCAGCAGCCCGGACACCTCCTACGAGCAGTACTTC	CASSPDTSYEQYF
TRBV6-4	TRBJ2-3	TRBD2	.	TGTGCCAGCCGAACTAGCGGGAGATGGTACACAGATACGCAGTATTTT	CASRTSGRWYTDTQYF
TRBV30	TRBJ1-5	TRBD1	.	TGTGCCTGGAGGGGACAGGGGATGAGCAATCAGCCCCAGCATTTT	CAWRGQGMSNQPQHF
TRBV6-5	TRBJ1-1	.	.	TGTGCCAGCAGTTACGACACTGAAGCTTTCTTT	CASSYDTEAFF
TRBV19	TRBJ1-1	.	.	TGTGCCAGTAGTACCTTGGACAGAAACACTGAAGCTTTCTTT	CASSTLDRNTEAFF
TRBV10-3	TRBJ1-5	TRBD1	.	TGTGCCATCAGTCAGGGAGGGGGCCCCCCGGCCCAGCATTTT	CAISQGGGPPAQHF